Shown below are 25 T cell receptor beta chains from a single sample sequenced in a study of OX40 agonist ivuxolimab in advanced cancers. Data came from immunoSEQ multiplex PCR; TCRdb stores just in-frame clones and leaves some out. The sample consists of under 85,000 clones, 91% of them appearing once. This material consisted of CD4+ or CD8+ T cells sorted from blood, taken in a trial of the OX40 agonist ivuxolimab. These receptors were taken from an adult with an advanced solid tumor such as melanoma, head and neck, liver or kidney cancer.

This sequence joins TRBV5-1 and TRBJ2-5, with D perhaps TRBD2 (6 bases). Germline V CDR1 and CDR2: SGHRS, YFSETQ. V shed 1 base and J shed 6 bases, with 13 bases lying between them. The length of the CDR3 is 14 residues. This CDR3 reads CASSLSQEGKTQYF. In DNA, the CDR3 is TGCGCCAGCAGCTTGTCCCAGGAGGGAAAGACCCAGTACTTC.

J is TRBJ1-4 and V is TRBV4-1; 11 bases line up with TRBD1. The trim removed 1 base at V and 2 bases at J, leaving 3 bases unmatched. The length of the CDR3 is 17 residues. Looked up from germline, CDR1 is MGHRA and CDR2 is YSYEKL. The CDR3 sequence is CASSQGGQGGTNEKLFF. Here the CDR3 DNA reads TGCGCCAGCAGCCAAGGGGGACAGGGGGGCACTAATGAAAAACTGTTTTTT.

This clone was counted a single time. V and J are TRBV5-1 and TRBJ2-3; 10 positions agree with TRBD2. V shed 7 bases, J shed 7 bases, and the junction held 9 bases outside the gene matches. This CDR3 region has 14 residues. Germline lookup yields CDR1 SGHRS and CDR2 YFSETQ. This CDR3 is CASGAGGPTNTQYF. The CDR3, as DNA: TGCGCCAGCGGAGCGGGAGGGCCTACCAATACGCAGTATTTT.

The rearrangement links TRBV5-5 to TRBJ2-5, with TRBD2 identical over 9 bases. This CDR3 comprises 15 residues. Germline assignment: CDR1 SGHKS and CDR2 YYEKEE (reference sequence). V was pared by 0 bases and J by 5 bases, with 5 bases of the junction left unmatched. The CDR3 bases are TGTGCCAGCAGCTTGGAAGGGCTAGCGGGGGAGACCCAGTACTTC. Its translation: CASSLEGLAGETQYF.

The V call is TRBV11-2, the J call TRBJ2-2; 12 bases are shared with TRBD2. Germline lookup yields CDR1 SGHAT and CDR2 FQNNGV. The CDR3 is 19 amino acids. With 5 bases clipped from V and 4 bases from J, the junction kept 14 bases outside the gene matches. The CDR3 region is CASSHAWLAGGRRTGELFF. The CDR3, as DNA: TGTGCCAGCAGCCACGCATGGCTAGCGGGAGGGCGTCGCACCGGGGAGCTGTTTTTT.

This rearrangement joins TRBV7-3 to TRBJ2-2; D remains unclear. The V gene's germline CDR1 is SGHTA and CDR2 FQGTGA. Trimming removed 5 bases at V and 7 bases at J, with 17 bases between. This CDR3 comprises 15 residues. The CDR3 sequence is CASSPSTLLNGELFF. In DNA form, the CDR3 reads TGTGCCAGCAGCCCTTCGACTCTGTTAAACGGGGAGCTGTTTTTT.

This clone showed up just once. CDR3 nucleotides: TGTGCCAGCAGCTTATTTGCGGGGCCGTACAATGAGCAGTTCTTC. This translates into CASSLFAGPYNEQFF. The J gene is TRBJ2-1, the V gene TRBV7-2; maybe TRBD2 (6 bases). Deletions cut 2 bases from V and 4 bases from J, with 12 bases between. Germline V CDR1 and CDR2: SGHTA, FQGNSA. The CDR3 has 15 residues.

This clone was seen more than once but under ten times. The V gene is TRBV4-1, the J gene TRBJ1-2; D not resolved. The germline gives CDR1 MGHRA, CDR2 YSYEKL. The CDR3 covers 15 residues. V lost 0 bases, J lost 7 bases, and 15 bases lay in between. Here the CDR3 reads CASSQERGRAFGYTF. The CDR3 DNA is TGCGCCAGCAGCCAAGAACGGGGTCGGGCTTTTGGCTACACCTTC.

The V gene is TRBV19, the J gene TRBJ1-5; D gene ambiguous. The germline V gene has CDR1 LNHDA and CDR2 SQIVND (reference sequence). The CDR3 is 12 residues long. V shed 3 bases and J shed 6 bases, with 6 bases lying between them. The chain's CDR3 is CASSIAGQPQHF. DNA for the CDR3: TGTGCCAGTAGTATCGCGGGTCAGCCCCAGCATTTT.

V usage is TRBV30 and J usage is TRBJ1-5, with D maybe TRBD1 (6 bases). Trimming cost V 1 base and J 6 bases, with 10 bases left between them. The germline V gene encodes CDR1 GTSNPN and CDR2 SVGIG (reference sequence). The CDR3 sequence is 13 residues long. CDR3 sequence: CAWSGRGLQPQHF. CDR3 bases: TGTGCCTGGAGTGGCAGGGGCCTTCAGCCCCAGCATTTT.

The V call is TRBV19, the J call TRBJ1-1; no clear D gene. Germline CDR1 LNHDA, CDR2 SQIVND (reference sequence). V was trimmed by 0 bases and J by 8 bases, leaving 16 bases between them. The CDR3 is 15 amino acids. The CDR3 sequence is CASSIDLGYDREAFF. The CDR3 DNA reads TGTGCCAGTAGTATAGATCTAGGGTACGACCGAGAAGCTTTCTTT. Together with reference TRBV19 and TRBJ1-1, the CDR3 gives the full variable domain: DGGITQSPKYLFRKEGQNVTLSCEQNLNHDAMYWYRQDPGQGLRLIYYSQIVNDFQKGDIAEGYSVSREKKESFPLTVTSAQKNPTAFYLCASSIDLGYDREAFFGQGTRLTVV.

The chain combines TRBV27 with TRBJ1-1; 7 bases are a match to TRBD1. Germline V gene data show CDR1 as MNHEY and CDR2 as SMNVEV (reference sequence). CDR3 length equals 17 residues. V was pared by 5 bases and J by 5 bases, with 17 bases of the junction left unmatched. CDR3 DNA sequence: TGTGCCAGCAGTCCGCAGGGGGTTCTCTGGAGGGGAACTGAAGCTTTCTTT. Amino acid sequence: CASSPQGVLWRGTEAFF.

This clone is a singleton in its sample. The rearrangement uses TRBV5-8 and TRBJ2-1; TRBD2 matches at 8 bases. The ends lost 4 bases at V and 4 bases at J; junction bases unmatched: 7. CDR1 is SGHTS, CDR2 YDEGEE, per germline. The CDR3 contains 15 residues. The CDR3, as DNA: TGTGCCAGCAGCCCTAGAAGCGGGAGTTACAATGAGCAGTTCTTC. Its protein product is CASSPRSGSYNEQFF.

The chain is built from TRBV6-6 and TRBJ1-1, with 10 bases aligning to TRBD1. Germline V CDR1 and CDR2: MNHNY, SVGAGI (reference sequence). The CDR3 sequence is 14 residues long. Trimming at V came to 6 bases and at J to 6 bases, leaving 7 bases not matched to a gene. CDR3 DNA: TGTGCCAGCAGCTCCGGGACAGGGGATTCTGAAGCTTTCTTT. Its protein is CASSSGTGDSEAFF.

This chain links TRBV7-3 with TRBJ1-4; D remains ambiguous. Per germline, CDR1 SGHTA and CDR2 FQGTGA. CDR3 size: 15 residues. Trimming removed 5 bases at V and 1 base at J, with 11 bases between. CDR3 sequence: CASSPGQQTNEKLFF. CDR3 nucleotide sequence: TGTGCCAGCAGCCCCGGGCAGCAAACTAATGAAAAACTGTTTTTT.

The DNA of the CDR3 is TGTGCCAGCGGGGGGAATCTTAGGAACACTGAAGCTTTCTTT. It is translated as CASGGNLRNTEAFF. The chain combines TRBV2 with TRBJ1-1; tentative D call: TRBD1 (5 bases). The CDR3 covers 14 residues. V lost 8 bases, J lost 1 base, and 14 bases lay in between. Germline CDR1 and CDR2: SNHLY and FYNNEI.

The chain carries TRBV7-9 and TRBJ1-5; D perhaps matches TRBD1 (5 bases). The CDR3 length is 15 residues. Germline V gives CDR1 SEHNR, CDR2 FQNEAQ (reference sequence). V was pared by 5 bases and J by 1 base, with 12 bases between. The CDR3 sequence: CASSAAWGSNQPQHF. The CDR3 DNA sequence: TGTGCCAGCAGCGCCGCGTGGGGCAGCAATCAGCCCCAGCATTTT. Filled out from reference TRBV7-9 and TRBJ1-5, the complete variable domain reads DTGVSQNPRHKITKRGQNVTFRCDPISEHNRLYWYRQTLGQGPEFLTYFQNEAQLEKSRLLSDRFSAERPKGSFSTLEIQRTEQGDSAMYLCASSAAWGSNQPQHFGDGTRLSIL.

The rearrangement uses TRBV10-3 and TRBJ1-6; D is possibly TRBD1 (6 bases). Germline lookup yields CDR1 ENHRY and CDR2 SYGVKD. Trimming left V 4 bases short and J 7 bases short, with 11 bases between. The CDR3 covers 14 residues. CDR3 loop: CAISVTGSNSPLHF. The CDR3 DNA reads TGTGCCATCAGTGTAACAGGGAGCAATTCACCCCTCCACTTT.

This clone is medium-sized in the sample. This chain connects TRBV18 to TRBJ1-1; 9 bases are a match to TRBD1. J was trimmed by 2 bases and V by 5 bases; bases with no gene match: 3. CDR1 and CDR2 from the germline V gene are KGHSH and LQKENI. There are 14 residues in the CDR3. CDR3 coding DNA: TGTGCCAGCTCATCGGACAGGGGCAACACTGAAGCTTTCTTT. Translating it yields CASSSDRGNTEAFF.

The V call is TRBV28, the J call TRBJ2-5; D is uncertain. This CDR3 is built from 14 residues. Germline loops: CDR1 MDHEN, CDR2 SYDVKM. V lost 2 bases to trimming and J lost 5 bases, with 12 bases between them. CDR3 loop: CASSLSLPSETQYF. CDR3 nucleotides: TGTGCCAGCAGTTTAAGCCTCCCGAGTGAGACCCAGTACTTC.

The chain recombines TRBV19 with TRBJ2-2; TRBD1 aligns across 9 bases. The CDR3 sequence is 15 residues long. Germline CDR1 LNHDA, CDR2 SQIVND (reference sequence). The J segment lost 4 bases and the V segment lost 7 bases, leaving 7 bases of the junction unmatched. This chain's CDR3 is CASTPGQGPTGELFF. The CDR3 DNA follows: TGTGCCAGTACCCCGGGACAGGGTCCCACCGGGGAGCTGTTTTTT.

This chain links TRBV5-4 with TRBJ2-1; 9 nucleotides line up with TRBD1. Germline V lookup: CDR1 SGHNT, CDR2 YYREEE (reference sequence). The V and J ends lost 5 bases and 0 bases, in that order; junction bases with no gene match: 9. This CDR3 comprises 17 residues. CDR3 in amino acids: CASRQPDRGFSYNEQFF. In DNA form, the CDR3 reads TGTGCCAGCAGACAACCTGACAGGGGGTTCTCCTACAATGAGCAGTTCTTC.

CDR3 in amino acids: CASSLGLANEQYF. The CDR3 nucleotides read TGTGCCAGCAGCTTAGGTCTAGCGAACGAGCAGTACTTC. This chain links TRBV7-8 with TRBJ2-7; a possible D gene is TRBD2 (6 bases). V gave up 1 base and J gave up 5 bases, with 9 bases separating them. Germline V lookup: CDR1 SGHVS, CDR2 FQNEAQ. This CDR3 has 13 amino acids.

This chain connects TRBV5-6 to TRBJ2-3, with 11 bases matching TRBD1. V was clipped by 2 bases and J by 5 bases; unmatched bases: 7. This CDR3 spans 16 amino acids. CDR1 and CDR2 (germline): SGHDT, YYEEEE. DNA for the CDR3: TGTGCCAGCAGCTTAAGTCCCGGGACAGGGGGAGATACGCAGTATTTT. Translating it yields CASSLSPGTGGDTQYF.

The chain has TRBV29-1 and TRBJ2-3; tentative D call: TRBD1 (5 bases). CDR1 and CDR2 from the germline V gene are SQVTM and ANQGSEA. The CDR3 extends over 13 amino acids. Trimming removed 7 bases from V and 0 bases from J, with 11 bases in between. CDR3 sequence (DNA): TGCAGCGGGAGACAGACTAGCACAGATACGCAGTATTTT. Residues: CSGRQTSTDTQYF.